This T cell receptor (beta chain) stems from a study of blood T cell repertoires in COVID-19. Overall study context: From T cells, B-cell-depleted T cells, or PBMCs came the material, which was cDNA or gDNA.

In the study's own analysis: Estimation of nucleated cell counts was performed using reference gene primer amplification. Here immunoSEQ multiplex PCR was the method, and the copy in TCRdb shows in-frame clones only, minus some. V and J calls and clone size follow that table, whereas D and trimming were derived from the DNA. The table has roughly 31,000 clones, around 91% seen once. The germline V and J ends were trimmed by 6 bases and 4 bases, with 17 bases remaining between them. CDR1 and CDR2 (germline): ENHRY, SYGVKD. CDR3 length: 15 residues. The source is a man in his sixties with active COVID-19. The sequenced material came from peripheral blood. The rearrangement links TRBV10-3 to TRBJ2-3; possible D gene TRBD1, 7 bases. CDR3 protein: CAISPFDREADTQYF. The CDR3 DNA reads TGTGCCATCAGCCCCTTTGACAGGGAGGCAGATACGCAGTATTTT.